This T cell receptor (beta chain) was found in a study of neurological immune-mediated disorders. The V gene's germline CDR1 is SGHTA and CDR2 FQGNSA. The CDR3 has 14 amino acids. Trimming pared 1 base from V and 2 bases from J, leaving 8 bases between. This clonotype was counted many times. TCRdb re-analysed the 5' RACE reads in MiXCR, keeping a single row per CDR3 protein. The sample contains about 95,000 distinct CDR3 sequences, 3.5% to 4% of which appear only once. The sample consisted of PBMCs. The chain is built from TRBV7-2 and TRBJ2-5, with TRBD1 as a possible D gene (5 bases). This receptor was obtained from a woman between 18 and 29 years old with multiple sclerosis. In DNA, the CDR3 is TGTGCCAGCAGCTTAGGGACACATCAAGAGACCCAGTACTTC. Amino acid sequence: CASSLGTHQETQYF.